Listed here are 29 T cell receptor beta chains from one sample, sequenced in a study of blood T cell repertoires in COVID-19. Profiling relied on immunoSEQ multiplex PCR, and the TCRdb table lists in-frame clones only, not all of them. The table includes about 250,000 clones, roughly 88% detected once. The sequencing sample was made of peripheral blood. The source is an elderly man with acute or convalescent COVID-19.

The chain is built from TRBV11-3 and TRBJ2-2; 9 bases agree with TRBD2. The V gene end was trimmed by 5 bases and the J gene end by 4 bases; junction bases not matched to a gene: 11. The germline CDR1 and CDR2 sequences are SGHNT and YENEEA. The CDR3 loop spans 17 amino acids. The CDR3 sequence is CASSPWSGGRATGELFF. The CDR3 region has the DNA TGTGCCAGCAGCCCATGGTCGGGCGGGAGGGCCACCGGGGAGCTGTTTTTT.

The rearrangement joins TRBV5-1 to TRBJ1-6, with 9 bases matching TRBD1. Trimming took 4 bases from V and 11 from J; bases not matched to a gene: 10. The germline V gene has CDR1 SGHRS and CDR2 YFSETQ. CDR3 length: 15 amino acids. CDR3 DNA sequence: TGCGCCAGCAGCCCGGGGGACAGGGCCTTGACACCCCTCCACTTT. Translating it yields CASSPGDRALTPLHF. The whole variable domain, remainder taken from reference TRBV5-1 and TRBJ1-6, is KAGVTQTPRYLIKTRGQQVTLSCSPISGHRSVSWYQQTPGQGLQFLFEYFSETQRNKGNFPGRFSGRQFSNSRSEMNVSTLELGDSALYLCASSPGDRALTPLHFGNGTRLTVT.

The chain carries TRBV15 and TRBJ2-1; D may be TRBD2 (5 bases). V was pared by 0 bases and J by 7 bases, with 13 bases between. This CDR3 comprises 15 residues. Germline V lookup: CDR1 LNHNV, CDR2 YYDKDF (reference sequence). CDR3 loop: CATSREEGPPNEQFF. Written as DNA, the CDR3 is TGTGCCACCAGCAGAGAAGAGGGCCCCCCGAATGAGCAGTTCTTC.

The chain has TRBV5-1 and TRBJ2-1, with 10 bases aligning to TRBD2. With 4 bases clipped from V and 0 bases from J, the junction kept 1 base outside the gene matches. The CDR3 sequence is 15 residues long. Germline values: CDR1 SGHRS, CDR2 YFSETQ. The DNA of the CDR3 is TGCGCCAGCAGCCGGACTAGCGGCTCCTACAATGAGCAGTTCTTC. Protein: CASSRTSGSYNEQFF.

J is TRBJ1-1 and V is TRBV29-1, with no clear D. The V gene's germline CDR1 is SQVTM and CDR2 ANQGSEA. The CDR3 is made up of 12 amino acids. V lost 3 bases and J lost 1, with 6 bases in between. The CDR3 DNA is TGCAGCGTTGATGGAGGGAACACTGAAGCTTTCTTT. Translated, it gives CSVDGGNTEAFF. Variable domain in full (rest from reference TRBV29-1 and TRBJ1-1): SAVISQKPSRDICQRGTSLTIQCQVDSQVTMMFWYRQQPGQSLTLIATANQGSEATYESGFVIDKFPISRPNLTFSTLTVSNMSPEDSSIYLCSVDGGNTEAFFGQGTRLTVV.

This chain connects TRBV29-1 to TRBJ2-1; D ambiguous. Germline values: CDR1 SQVTM, CDR2 ANQGSEA. There are 13 residues in the CDR3. V lost 3 bases, J lost 4 bases, and 10 bases lay in between. The CDR3 region has the DNA TGCAGCGTTGATCCAGGCACGTACAATGAGCAGTTCTTC. This translates into CSVDPGTYNEQFF.

This rearrangement joins TRBV4-2 to TRBJ2-5; 10 bases line up with TRBD1. The CDR3 has 16 residues. The V gene's germline CDR1 is LGHNA and CDR2 YNFKEQ. Losses at the gene ends were 2 bases for V and 5 bases for J; bases not matched to a gene: 8. CDR3 nucleotides: TGTGCCAGCAGCCAACCTTTGACAGGGGGCGAGGAGACCCAGTACTTC. Protein: CASSQPLTGGEETQYF.

This clone was observed once. The chain has TRBV12-2 and TRBJ2-1; TRBD2, the table's D call, lacks a check against the DNA. TRBV12-2 is noted as a pseudogene. The CDR3 extends over 19 amino acids. Here the CDR3 reads CASRSPGTSGGGTYNEQFF. The CDR3 DNA is TGTGCAAGTCGCTCCCCCGGGACTAGCGGGGGGGGGACCTACAATGAGCAGTTCTTC.

The chain uses TRBV5-1 and TRBJ1-1; TRBD1 agrees at 7 bases. With V trimmed by 5 bases and J by 5 bases, 6 bases remained unmatched. CDR1 is SGHRS and CDR2 is YFSETQ in the germline V gene. This CDR3 contains 13 residues. The CDR3 bases are TGCGCCAGCAGTACAGGGGATATTACTGAAGCTTTCTTT. This gives the protein CASSTGDITEAFF.

This chain uses TRBV27 with TRBJ1-6, with D perhaps matching TRBD1 (6 bases). With 3 bases removed from V and 2 bases from J, the gap between germline ends came to 11 bases. The length of the CDR3 is 16 residues. Germline V gives CDR1 MNHEY, CDR2 SMNVEV (reference sequence). The CDR3 reads CASSFSRQAYNSPLHF. CDR3 DNA: TGTGCCAGCAGTTTCAGTAGACAGGCCTATAATTCACCCCTCCACTTT.

V is TRBV6-5 and J is TRBJ1-3; a weak D match, TRBD1 (5 bases). V was pared by 5 bases and J by 0 bases, with 11 bases between. This CDR3 region has 15 residues. The germline CDR1 and CDR2 sequences are MNHEY and SVGAGI. The CDR3 sequence is CASSQQGSSGNTIYF. The CDR3 DNA reads TGTGCCAGCAGTCAGCAGGGCAGCTCTGGAAACACCATATATTTT.

The V gene is TRBV19, the J gene TRBJ1-5; 10 bases map to TRBD1. J lost 4 bases, V lost 6 bases, and 9 bases had no gene match. CDR1 is LNHDA, CDR2 SQIVND, per germline (reference sequence). This CDR3 contains 16 residues. CDR3 region: CASSTLTGGKNQPQHF. The CDR3 region has the DNA TGTGCCAGTAGCACTCTGACAGGGGGCAAGAATCAGCCCCAGCATTTT.

The V and J genes are TRBV7-6 and TRBJ1-5; D remains unclear. The CDR3 spans 16 residues. CDR1 is SGHVS and CDR2 is FNYEAQ in the germline V gene. Trimming pared 1 base from V and 0 bases from J, leaving 10 bases between. CDR3 sequence: CASSLGPGISNQPQHF. The CDR3 DNA sequence: TGTGCCAGCAGCTTAGGCCCCGGGATTAGCAATCAGCCCCAGCATTTT. The full variable domain, its missing parts supplied by reference TRBV7-6 and TRBJ1-5, is GAGVSQSPRYKVTKRGQDVALRCDPISGHVSLYWYRQALGQGPEFLTYFNYEAQQDKSGLPNDRFSAERPEGSISTLTIQRTEQRDSAMYRCASSLGPGISNQPQHFGDGTRLSIL.

The chain links TRBV28 to TRBJ1-5; D gene ambiguous. CDR3 size: 15 residues. Per germline, CDR1 MDHEN and CDR2 SYDVKM. V was trimmed by 3 bases and J by 2 bases, leaving 11 bases between them. CDR3 region: CASSFGSVGNQPQHF. Here the CDR3 DNA reads TGTGCCAGCAGTTTTGGGAGTGTGGGCAATCAGCCCCAGCATTTT. The full variable domain, rest sourced from reference TRBV28 and TRBJ1-5, is DVKVTQSSRYLVKRTGEKVFLECVQDMDHENMFWYRQDPGLGLRLIYFSYDVKMKEKGDIPEGYSVSREKKERFSLILESASTNQTSMYLCASSFGSVGNQPQHFGDGTRLSIL.

V gene TRBV5-1 combines with J gene TRBJ1-3; D is uncertain. The CDR3 has 17 residues. The germline gives CDR1 SGHRS, CDR2 YFSETQ. V dropped 3 bases and J dropped 0 bases, with 16 bases sitting between them. The DNA for the CDR3 is TGCGCCAGCAGCTCTGGTCCAGGTCCCTTCTCTGGAAACACCATATATTTT. It encodes CASSSGPGPFSGNTIYF.

This rearrangement joins TRBV7-2 to TRBJ2-1, with 8 bases identical to TRBD2. J lost 5 bases, V lost 4 bases, and 13 bases had no gene match. The germline gives CDR1 SGHTA, CDR2 FQGNSA. CDR3 length equals 17 residues. This CDR3 reads CASSSPLAGIVNNEQFF. The CDR3 bases are TGTGCCAGCAGCTCACCCTTAGCGGGAATTGTCAACAATGAGCAGTTCTTC.

The chain combines TRBV9 with TRBJ2-1; 13 bases match TRBD2. The germline gives CDR1 SGDLS, CDR2 YYNGEE. The CDR3 loop spans 16 amino acids. Trimming cost V 4 bases and J 0 bases; bases outside gene matches: 1. CDR3 loop: CASSRTSGSSYNEQFF. CDR3 bases: TGTGCCAGCAGCAGGACTAGCGGGAGCTCCTACAATGAGCAGTTCTTC.

The chain combines TRBV19 with TRBJ1-6; D gene unclear. Trimming removed 3 bases from V and 7 bases from J, with 16 bases in between. Germline V lookup: CDR1 LNHDA, CDR2 SQIVND (reference sequence). The CDR3 totals 16 residues. CDR3 DNA sequence: TGTGCCAGTAGTATTCATAGCGGCCAGGAAAATTCACCCCTCCACTTT. This gives the protein CASSIHSGQENSPLHF.

This clone was detected only once. The chain combines TRBV7-9 with TRBJ1-4; a possible D gene is TRBD1 (6 bases). Germline loops: CDR1 SEHNR, CDR2 FQNEAQ (reference sequence). V was cut by 5 bases and J by 2 bases, with 9 bases left in between. The CDR3 runs 14 residues. The CDR3 spells CASSRGATNEKLFF. Written as DNA, the CDR3 is TGTGCCAGCAGCCGGGGGGCGACTAATGAAAAACTGTTTTTT.

V and J are TRBV9 and TRBJ1-1; 8 bases map to TRBD1. The CDR3 loop spans 14 amino acids. Germline trimming cut 6 bases from V and 7 bases from J; bases unmatched to any gene: 11. The germline V gene has CDR1 SGDLS and CDR2 YYNGEE. The CDR3 nucleotides are TGTGCCAGCACCAGGGGGGACAGGTATGGTGAAGCTTTCTTT. Its protein is CASTRGDRYGEAFF.

This clone was observed a single time. The chain couples TRBV19 to TRBJ2-2; 14 bases agree with TRBD2. With V trimmed by 5 bases and J by 7 bases, 6 bases remained unmatched. Germline V gives CDR1 LNHDA, CDR2 SQIVND (reference sequence). The CDR3 sequence is 16 residues long. CDR3 residues: CASSRTSGGYDGELFF. The CDR3, as DNA: TGTGCCAGTAGTCGGACTAGCGGGGGGTATGACGGGGAGCTGTTTTTT.

This clone was seen a few times. The chain uses TRBV7-9 and TRBJ2-6; a weak D match, TRBD1 (5 bases). This CDR3 spans 15 amino acids. Germline values: CDR1 SEHNR, CDR2 FQNEAQ (reference sequence). V lost 8 bases, J lost 0 bases, and 11 bases lay in between. CDR3 sequence: CASLLQGSGANVLTF. The CDR3 nucleotides read TGTGCCAGCTTACTTCAGGGCTCTGGGGCCAACGTCCTGACTTTC.

The chain employs TRBV7-2 and TRBJ1-6; D might be TRBD1 (6 bases). This CDR3 has 17 amino acids. Germline values: CDR1 SGHTA, CDR2 FQGNSA. Trimming stripped 5 bases from V and 2 bases from J, with 16 bases between. Here the CDR3 reads CASSKKDRITYNSPLHF. For the CDR3, the DNA is TGTGCCAGCAGCAAGAAGGACAGAATCACCTATAATTCACCCCTCCACTTT. Combining the CDR3 with reference TRBV7-2 and TRBJ1-6 gives the whole variable domain GAGVSQSPSNKVTEKGKDVELRCDPISGHTALYWYRQSLGQGLEFLIYFQGNSAPDKSGLPSDRFSAERTGGSVSTLTIQRTQQEDSAVYLCASSKKDRITYNSPLHFGNGTRLTVT.

The chain carries TRBV27 and TRBJ1-1; 7 bases are shared with TRBD1. Germline CDR1 MNHEY, CDR2 SMNVEV (reference sequence). This CDR3 spans 16 amino acids. The V gene end was trimmed by 3 bases and the J gene end by 0 bases; junction bases not matched to a gene: 7. The CDR3 loop reads CASSFSGGRMNTEAFF. CDR3 DNA sequence: TGTGCCAGCAGTTTTTCAGGGGGTAGGATGAACACTGAAGCTTTCTTT.

The V and J genes are TRBV28 and TRBJ2-3; 13 nucleotides match TRBD2. The length of the CDR3 is 17 residues. V shed 4 bases, J shed 6 bases, and the junction held 10 bases outside the gene matches. In germline, CDR1 is MDHEN, CDR2 SYDVKM. The CDR3 DNA follows: TGTGCCAGCAGTTCAAGAAAACTAGCGGGAGGGGGGGATACGCAGTATTTT. Translation: CASSSRKLAGGGDTQYF.

The CDR3 protein is CATSQGPNTEAFF. The DNA for the CDR3 is TGTGCCACCTCACAGGGTCCGAACACTGAAGCTTTCTTT. V and J are TRBV10-3 and TRBJ1-1, with a tentative D call TRBD1 (6 bases). The CDR3 runs to 13 residues. With 10 bases removed from V and 1 base from J, the gap between germline ends came to 13 bases. Germline V CDR1 and CDR2: ENHRY, SYGVKD.

The V gene is TRBV7-2, the J gene TRBJ1-1, with TRBD1 matching 7 bases. V trimming: 4 bases; J trimming: 2 bases; junction bases outside the gene matches: 13. The CDR3 is made up of 17 amino acids. The germline CDR1 and CDR2 sequences are SGHTA and FQGNSA. CDR3 loop: CASSSQGSTGLNTEAFF. CDR3 bases: TGTGCCAGCAGCTCCCAGGGTTCGACAGGGCTCAACACTGAAGCTTTCTTT.

This chain joins TRBV28 and TRBJ2-4, with 7 bases that match TRBD1. CDR1 and CDR2 from the germline V gene are MDHEN and SYDVKM. This CDR3 comprises 14 residues. Trimming at V came to 10 bases and at J to 5 bases, leaving 11 bases not matched to a gene. Written as DNA, the CDR3 is TGTGCCACCCGAGTAGGGGGCATCGAAAACATTCAGTACTTC. As protein: CATRVGGIENIQYF. Filled out from reference TRBV28 and TRBJ2-4, the complete variable domain reads DVKVTQSSRYLVKRTGEKVFLECVQDMDHENMFWYRQDPGLGLRLIYFSYDVKMKEKGDIPEGYSVSREKKERFSLILESASTNQTSMYLCATRVGGIENIQYFGAGTRLSVL.

The chain is built from TRBV7-9 and TRBJ2-7; 12 bases agree with TRBD2. The CDR3 is 14 amino acids. From germline, CDR1 is SEHNR and CDR2 FQNEAQ (reference sequence). Trimming removed 4 bases from V and 3 bases from J; junction bases left unmatched: 1. As DNA, the CDR3 is TGTGCCAGCAGCTCTAGCGGGAGGGACTACGAGCAGTACTTC. Amino acids: CASSSSGRDYEQYF.